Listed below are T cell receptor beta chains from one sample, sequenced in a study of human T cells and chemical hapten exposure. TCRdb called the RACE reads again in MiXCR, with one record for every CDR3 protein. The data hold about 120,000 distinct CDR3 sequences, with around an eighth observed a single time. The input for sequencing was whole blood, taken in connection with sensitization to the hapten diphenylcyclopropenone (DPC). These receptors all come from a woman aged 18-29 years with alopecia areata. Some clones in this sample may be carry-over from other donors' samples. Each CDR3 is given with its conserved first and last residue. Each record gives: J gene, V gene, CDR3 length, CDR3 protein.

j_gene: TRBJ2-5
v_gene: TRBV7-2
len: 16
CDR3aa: CASSPSGTSGGETQYF

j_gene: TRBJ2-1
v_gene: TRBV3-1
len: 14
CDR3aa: CASSPLGGRNEQFF

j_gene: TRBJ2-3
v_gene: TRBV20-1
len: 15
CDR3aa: CSAPGTSGGADTQYF

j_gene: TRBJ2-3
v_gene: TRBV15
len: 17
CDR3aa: CATSRDMGSVGGDTQYF

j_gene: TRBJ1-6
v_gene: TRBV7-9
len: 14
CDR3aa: CASSFQGGHSPLHF

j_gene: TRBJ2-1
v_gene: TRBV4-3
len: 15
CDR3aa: CASSQDYPDYNEQFF

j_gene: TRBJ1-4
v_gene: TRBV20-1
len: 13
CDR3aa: CSTDREGGEKLFF

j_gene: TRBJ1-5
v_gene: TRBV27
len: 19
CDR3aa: CASTSIGTTGDIINQPQHF

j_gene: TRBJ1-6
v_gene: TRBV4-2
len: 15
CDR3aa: CASSQDLDRDSPLHF

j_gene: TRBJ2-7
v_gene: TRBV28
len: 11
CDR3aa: CASRNIYEQYF

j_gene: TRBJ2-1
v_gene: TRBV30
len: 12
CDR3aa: CAWSVQRNEQFF

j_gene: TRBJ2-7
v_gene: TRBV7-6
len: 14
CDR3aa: CASSPLSRSYEQYF

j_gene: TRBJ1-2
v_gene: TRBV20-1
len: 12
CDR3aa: CSARRAGYGYTF

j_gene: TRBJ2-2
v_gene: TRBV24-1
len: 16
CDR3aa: CATSDTGTGSTGELFF

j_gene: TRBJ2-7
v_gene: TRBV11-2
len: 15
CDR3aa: CASSMDLISSYEQYF

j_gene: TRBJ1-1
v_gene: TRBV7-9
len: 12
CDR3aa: CASSWAEGSAFF

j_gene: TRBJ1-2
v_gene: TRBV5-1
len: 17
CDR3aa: CASSSRGTGRVSYGYTF

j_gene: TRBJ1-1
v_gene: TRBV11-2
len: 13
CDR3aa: CASSRTPNTEAFF

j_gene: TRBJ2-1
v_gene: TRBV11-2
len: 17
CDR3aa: CASQTSGAPSSYNEQFF

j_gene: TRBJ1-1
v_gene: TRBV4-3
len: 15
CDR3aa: CASSQDHLGGTEAFF

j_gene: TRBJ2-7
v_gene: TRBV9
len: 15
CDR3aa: CASSVAPGQSYEQYF

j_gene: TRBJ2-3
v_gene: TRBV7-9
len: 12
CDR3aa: CASSDIANTQYF

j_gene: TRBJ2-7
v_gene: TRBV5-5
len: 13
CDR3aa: CASSFGGGYEQYF

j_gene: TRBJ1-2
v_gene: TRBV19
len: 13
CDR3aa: CASILRGTHGYTF

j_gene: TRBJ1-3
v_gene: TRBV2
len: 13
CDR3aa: CASSVGLRNTIYF

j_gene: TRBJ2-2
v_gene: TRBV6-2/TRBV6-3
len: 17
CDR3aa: CASSHNTGAGYAGELFF

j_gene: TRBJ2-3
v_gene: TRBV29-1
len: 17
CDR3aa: CSVGGLAGFGRTDTQYF

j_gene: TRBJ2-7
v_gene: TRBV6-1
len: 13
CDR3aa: CASSEVSGYEQYF

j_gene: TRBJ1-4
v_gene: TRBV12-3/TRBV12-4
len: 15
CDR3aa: CASTTLTATNEKLFF